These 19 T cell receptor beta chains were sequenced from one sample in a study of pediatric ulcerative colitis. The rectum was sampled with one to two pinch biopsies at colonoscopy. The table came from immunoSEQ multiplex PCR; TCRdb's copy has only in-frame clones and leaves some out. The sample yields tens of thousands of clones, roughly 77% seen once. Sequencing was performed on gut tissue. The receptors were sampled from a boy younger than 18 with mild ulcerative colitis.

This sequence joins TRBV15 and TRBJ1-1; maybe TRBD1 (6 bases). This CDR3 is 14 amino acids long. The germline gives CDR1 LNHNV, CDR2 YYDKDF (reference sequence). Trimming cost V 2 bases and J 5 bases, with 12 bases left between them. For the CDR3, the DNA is TGTGCCACCAGCAGAAGGAGACAGGTGACTGAAGCTTTCTTT. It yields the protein CATSRRRQVTEAFF.

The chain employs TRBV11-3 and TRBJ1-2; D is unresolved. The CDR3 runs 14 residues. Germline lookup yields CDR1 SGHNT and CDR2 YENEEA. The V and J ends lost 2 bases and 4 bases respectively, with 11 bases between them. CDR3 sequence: CASSLPGSGYGYTF. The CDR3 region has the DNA TGTGCCAGCAGCTTACCGGGGTCGGGCTATGGCTACACCTTC.

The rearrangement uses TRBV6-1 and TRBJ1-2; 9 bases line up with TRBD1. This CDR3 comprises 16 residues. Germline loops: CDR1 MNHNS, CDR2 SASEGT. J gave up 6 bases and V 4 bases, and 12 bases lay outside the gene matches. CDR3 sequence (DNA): TGTGCCAGCAGTGTTGGTGGGACAGGGCTCAGGCATGGCTACACCTTC. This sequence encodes CASSVGGTGLRHGYTF.

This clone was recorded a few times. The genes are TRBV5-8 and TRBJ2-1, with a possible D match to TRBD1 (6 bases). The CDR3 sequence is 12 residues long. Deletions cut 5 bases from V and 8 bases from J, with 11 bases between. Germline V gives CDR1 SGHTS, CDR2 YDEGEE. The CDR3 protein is CASRPRGDEQFF. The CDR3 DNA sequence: TGTGCCAGCAGGCCCAGGGGCGATGAGCAGTTCTTC.

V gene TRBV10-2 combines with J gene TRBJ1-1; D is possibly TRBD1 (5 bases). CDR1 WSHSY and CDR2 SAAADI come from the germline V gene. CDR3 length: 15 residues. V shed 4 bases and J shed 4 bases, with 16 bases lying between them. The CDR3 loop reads CASSGLILRGTEAFF. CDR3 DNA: TGCGCCAGCAGTGGACTCATCTTGAGGGGCACTGAAGCTTTCTTT.

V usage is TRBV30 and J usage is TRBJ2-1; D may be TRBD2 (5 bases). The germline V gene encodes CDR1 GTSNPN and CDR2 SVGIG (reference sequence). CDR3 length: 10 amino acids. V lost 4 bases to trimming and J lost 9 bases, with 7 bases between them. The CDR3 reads CAWKGVEQFF. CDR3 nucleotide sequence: TGTGCCTGGAAGGGAGTTGAGCAGTTCTTC.

CDR3 sequence reads: CASSTRGGFWIWDTEAFF. CDR3 bases: TGCGCCAGCAGCACACGAGGGGGGTTTTGGATTTGGGACACTGAAGCTTTCTTT. The chain joins TRBV4-1 to TRBJ1-1; D possibly corresponds to TRBD1 (6 bases). The CDR3 sequence is 18 residues long. CDR1 MGHRA and CDR2 YSYEKL come from the germline V gene. Between the trimmed V and J ends, which lost 5 bases and 3 bases, there was a span of 25 bases.

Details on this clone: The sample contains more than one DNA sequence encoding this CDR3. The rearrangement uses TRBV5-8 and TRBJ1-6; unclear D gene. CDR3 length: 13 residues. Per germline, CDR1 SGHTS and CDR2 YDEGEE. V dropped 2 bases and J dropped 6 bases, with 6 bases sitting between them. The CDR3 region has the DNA TGTGCCAGCAGCTTAGTGCTTAATTCACCCCTCCACTTT. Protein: CASSLVLNSPLHF.

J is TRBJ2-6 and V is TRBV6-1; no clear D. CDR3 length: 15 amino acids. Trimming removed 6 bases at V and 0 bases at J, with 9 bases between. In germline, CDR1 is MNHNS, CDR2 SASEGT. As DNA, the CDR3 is TGTGCCAGCAGCCAACAGAGCTCTGGGGCCAACGTCCTGACTTTC. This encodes CASSQQSSGANVLTF.

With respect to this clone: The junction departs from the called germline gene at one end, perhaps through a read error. CDR3 sequence: CASSLAGNSYEQYF. The DNA for the CDR3 is TGTGCCAGCAGCCTAGCGGGCAACTCCTACGAGCAGTACTTC. The V call is TRBV7-9, the J call TRBJ2-7; 8 bases agree with TRBD2. The CDR3 is 14 amino acids. CDR1 SEHNR and CDR2 FQNEAQ come from the germline V gene (reference sequence).

The CDR3 DNA reads TGTGCCAGCAGCCCCCGGGCGGGCCTTGGGGAGACCCAGTACTTC. Translating gives CASSPRAGLGETQYF. This chain connects TRBV14 to TRBJ2-5; maybe TRBD2 (5 bases). Trimming took off 4 bases at V and 5 bases at J, with 17 bases between the two ends. Germline V gene sequence: CDR1 SGHDN, CDR2 FVKESK. The CDR3 is 15 amino acids.

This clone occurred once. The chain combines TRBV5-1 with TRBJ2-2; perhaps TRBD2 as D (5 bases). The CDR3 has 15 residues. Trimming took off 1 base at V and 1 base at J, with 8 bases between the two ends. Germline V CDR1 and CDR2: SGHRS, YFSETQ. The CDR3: CASSLFGENTGELFF. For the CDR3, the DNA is TGCGCCAGCAGCTTGTTCGGGGAGAACACCGGGGAGCTGTTTTTT.

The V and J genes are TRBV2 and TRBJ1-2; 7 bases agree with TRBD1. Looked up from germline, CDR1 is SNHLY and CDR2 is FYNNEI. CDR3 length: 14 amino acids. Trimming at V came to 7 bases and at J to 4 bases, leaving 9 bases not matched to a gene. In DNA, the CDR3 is TGTGCCAGCACCCAGGGGGAGGCTCTCTATGGCTACACCTTC. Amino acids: CASTQGEALYGYTF. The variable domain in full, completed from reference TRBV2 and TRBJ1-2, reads EPEVTQTPSHQVTQMGQEVILRCVPISNHLYFYWYRQILGQKVEFLVSFYNNEISEKSEIFDDQFSVERPDGSNFTLKIRSTKLEDSAMYFCASTQGEALYGYTFGSGTRLTVV.

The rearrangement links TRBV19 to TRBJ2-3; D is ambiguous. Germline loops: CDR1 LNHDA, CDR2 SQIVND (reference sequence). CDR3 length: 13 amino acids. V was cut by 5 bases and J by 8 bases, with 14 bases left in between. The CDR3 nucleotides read TGTGCCAGTAGTTTGACATCATCCGGTACGCAGTATTTT. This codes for CASSLTSSGTQYF. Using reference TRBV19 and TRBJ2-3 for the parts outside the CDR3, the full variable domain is DGGITQSPKYLFRKEGQNVTLSCEQNLNHDAMYWYRQDPGQGLRLIYYSQIVNDFQKGDIAEGYSVSREKKESFPLTVTSAQKNPTAFYLCASSLTSSGTQYFGPGTRLTVL.

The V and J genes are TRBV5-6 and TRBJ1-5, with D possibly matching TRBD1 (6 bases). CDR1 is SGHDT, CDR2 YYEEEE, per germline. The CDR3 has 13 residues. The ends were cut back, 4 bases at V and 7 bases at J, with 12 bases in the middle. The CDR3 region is CASSPQTGQPQHF. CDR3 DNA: TGTGCCAGCAGCCCCCAGACAGGACAGCCCCAGCATTTT.

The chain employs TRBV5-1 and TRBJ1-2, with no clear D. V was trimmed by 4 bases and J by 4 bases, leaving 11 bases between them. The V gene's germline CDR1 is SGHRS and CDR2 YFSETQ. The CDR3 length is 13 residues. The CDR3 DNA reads TGCGCCAGCAGCCCCTTCCGACCCTATGGCTACACCTTC. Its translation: CASSPFRPYGYTF.

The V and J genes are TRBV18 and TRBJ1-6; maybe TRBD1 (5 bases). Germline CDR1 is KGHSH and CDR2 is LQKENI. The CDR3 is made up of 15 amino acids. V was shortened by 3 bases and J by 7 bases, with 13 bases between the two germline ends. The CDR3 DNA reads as TGTGCCAGCTCACCGACTGGTTCAGGGAATTCACCCCTCCACTTT. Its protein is CASSPTGSGNSPLHF.

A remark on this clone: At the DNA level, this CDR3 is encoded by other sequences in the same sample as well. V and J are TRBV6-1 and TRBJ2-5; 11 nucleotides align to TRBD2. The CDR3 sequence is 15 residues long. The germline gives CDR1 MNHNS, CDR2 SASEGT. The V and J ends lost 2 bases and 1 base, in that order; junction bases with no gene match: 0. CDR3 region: CASSELAGGQETQYF. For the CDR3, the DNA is TGTGCCAGCAGTGAACTAGCGGGGGGCCAAGAGACCCAGTACTTC.

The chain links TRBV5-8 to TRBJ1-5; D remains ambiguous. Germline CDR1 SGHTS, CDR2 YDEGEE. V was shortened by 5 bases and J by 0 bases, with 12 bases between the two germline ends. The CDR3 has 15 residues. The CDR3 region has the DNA TGTGCCAGCAGTTCGGACGGCTTTAGCAATCAGCCCCAGCATTTT. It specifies CASSSDGFSNQPQHF.